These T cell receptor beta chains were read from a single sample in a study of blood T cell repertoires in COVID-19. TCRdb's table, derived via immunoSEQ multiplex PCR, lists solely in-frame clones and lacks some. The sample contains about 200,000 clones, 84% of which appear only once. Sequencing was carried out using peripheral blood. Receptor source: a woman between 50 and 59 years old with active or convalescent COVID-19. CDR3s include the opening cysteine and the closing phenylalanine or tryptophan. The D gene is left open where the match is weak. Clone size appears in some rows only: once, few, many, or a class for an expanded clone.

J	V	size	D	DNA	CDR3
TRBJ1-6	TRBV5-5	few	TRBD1	TGTGCCAGCAGCCCTTCAGGAGGGGGCAGCTCACCCCTCCACTTT	CASSPSGGGSSPLHF
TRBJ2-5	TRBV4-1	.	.	TGCGCCAGCTCATCAAGCCCACCGGGGGGCGGTTTGGAGACCCAGTACTTC	CASSSSPPGGGLETQYF
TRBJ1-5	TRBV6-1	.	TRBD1	TGTGCCAGCAGTGACGGACAGGGGGGCAATCAGCCCCAGCATTTT	CASSDGQGGNQPQHF
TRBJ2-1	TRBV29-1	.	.	TGCAGCGCCCCGTCTCACGGGAGCTCTTACAATGAGCAGTTCTTC	CSAPSHGSSYNEQFF
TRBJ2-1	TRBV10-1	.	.	TGCGCCAACCAGAAGACGGGCTACAATGAGCAGTTCTTC	CANQKTGYNEQFF
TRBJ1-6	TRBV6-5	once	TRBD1	TGTGCCAGCAGTTGGTACAGGGGCGTGAATAATTCACCCCTCCACTTT	CASSWYRGVNNSPLHF
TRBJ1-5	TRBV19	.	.	TGTGCCAGTCCTCCCCCTGGGAGGCGCGATAGCAATCAGCCCCAGCATTTT	CASPPPGRRDSNQPQHF
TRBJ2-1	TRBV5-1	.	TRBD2	TGCGCCAGCAGCTTGCCTAGCGGGAGCGATGAGCAGTTCTTC	CASSLPSGSDEQFF
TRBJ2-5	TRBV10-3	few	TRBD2	TGTGCCAGCCTGGGAAGCGGGAGGGCCGGAGAGACCCAGTACTTC	CASLGSGRAGETQYF
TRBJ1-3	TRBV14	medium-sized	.	TGTGCCAGCAGCCAGGAGGGGACCCCAACCTCTGGAAACACCATATATTTT	CASSQEGTPTSGNTIYF
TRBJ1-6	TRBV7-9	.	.	TGTGCCAGCGGATCCTGGAGCTCCTATAATTCACCCCTCCACTTT	CASGSWSSYNSPLHF
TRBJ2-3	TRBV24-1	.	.	TGTGCCACCAGTGATTCCCTCCCTTTCGCCGGGGTCCCTCGCACAGATACGCAGTATTTT	CATSDSLPFAGVPRTDTQYF
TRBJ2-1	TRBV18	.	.	TGTGCCAGCTCCCCACTAGGGGTTTCCTACAATGAGCAGTTCTTC	CASSPLGVSYNEQFF
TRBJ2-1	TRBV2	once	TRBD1	TGTGCCAGCAGTTTCGGACAGGGTGTTAATGAGCAGTTCTTC	CASSFGQGVNEQFF
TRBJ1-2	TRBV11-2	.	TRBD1	TGTGCCAGCAGCTTACCATGGACAGGGAATGGCTACACCTTC	CASSLPWTGNGYTF
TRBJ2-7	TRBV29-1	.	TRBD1	TGCAGCGTTGGACAGGGGGCCAACGAGCAGTACTTC	CSVGQGANEQYF